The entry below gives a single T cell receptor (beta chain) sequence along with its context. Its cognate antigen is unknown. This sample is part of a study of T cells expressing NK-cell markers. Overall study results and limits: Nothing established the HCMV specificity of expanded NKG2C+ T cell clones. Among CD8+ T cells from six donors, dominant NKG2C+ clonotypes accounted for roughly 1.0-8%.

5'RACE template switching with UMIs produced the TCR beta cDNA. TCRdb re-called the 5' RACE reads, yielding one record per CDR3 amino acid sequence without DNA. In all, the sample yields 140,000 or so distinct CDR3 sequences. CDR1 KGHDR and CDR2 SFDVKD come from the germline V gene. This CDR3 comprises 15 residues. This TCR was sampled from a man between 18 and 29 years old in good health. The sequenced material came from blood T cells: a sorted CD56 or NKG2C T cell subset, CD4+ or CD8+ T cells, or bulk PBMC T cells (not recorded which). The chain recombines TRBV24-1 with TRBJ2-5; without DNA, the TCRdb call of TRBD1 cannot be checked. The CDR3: CAIAPGWDHQETQYF.